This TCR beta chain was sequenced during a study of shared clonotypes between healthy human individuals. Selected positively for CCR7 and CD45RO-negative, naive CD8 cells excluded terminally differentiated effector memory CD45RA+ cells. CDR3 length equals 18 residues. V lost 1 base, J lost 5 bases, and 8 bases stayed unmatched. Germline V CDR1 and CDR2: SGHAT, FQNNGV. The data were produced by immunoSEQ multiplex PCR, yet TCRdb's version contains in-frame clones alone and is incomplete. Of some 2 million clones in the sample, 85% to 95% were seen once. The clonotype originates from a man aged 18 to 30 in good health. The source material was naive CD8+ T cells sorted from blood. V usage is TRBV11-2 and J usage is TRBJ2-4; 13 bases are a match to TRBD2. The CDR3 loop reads CASSLGTSGSFGENIQYF. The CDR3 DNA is TGTGCCAGCAGCTTAGGGACTAGCGGGAGCTTTGGCGAAAACATTCAGTACTTC.